The entry that follows covers one T cell receptor (beta chain) sequence. This entry is derived from a study of blood T cell repertoires in COVID-19. Across the study: Acute-phase and convalescent COVID-19 samples originated in the United States, Italy and Spain.

Only in-frame clones appear in the TCRdb table, and some are missing; sequencing was by immunoSEQ multiplex PCR. The repertoire holds about 420,000 clones, about 90% seen once, with 0.75% to 0.85% in the top ten. CDR3 length equals 17 residues. Germline CDR1 is LGHDT and CDR2 is YNNKEL (reference sequence). Trimming at V came to 0 bases and at J to 6 bases, leaving 14 bases not matched to a gene. This clonotype was sampled from a man between 18 and 29 years old with COVID-19, enrolled during active disease. The material sequenced was peripheral blood. The chain couples TRBV3-1 (or the pseudogene TRBV3-2) to TRBJ2-7; 7 bases line up with TRBD1. CDR3 in amino acids: CASSQDLGEGAGVEQYF. DNA for the CDR3: TGTGCCAGCAGCCAAGATCTTGGTGAGGGGGCCGGGGTCGAGCAGTACTTC.